This is a list of T cell receptor beta chains from one sample in a study of identical twins. Each CDR3 protein is one row after TCRdb ran MiXCR on the 5' RACE reads. The table lists about 240,000 distinct CDR3 sequences, 7.5% of them singletons. This sample was also put to use in a study of yellow fever vaccine responses in identical twins.

The sequenced material came from CD8+ T cells sorted from blood. Receptors were obtained from a woman aged 18-29 years in good health. Each CDR3 is given with its conserved first and last residue. D genes are given only for firm matches. Clone sizes are given selectively: once, few, many, or a class where the clone is expanded.

TRBJ2-5	TRBV20-1	-	TRBD2	CSARGGGETQYF	TGCAGTGCTAGAGGGGGGGGAGAGACCCAGTACTTC
TRBJ1-2	TRBV14	-	TRBD1	CASSTLGQAYGYTF	TGTGCCAGCAGCACTCTGGGACAGGCCTATGGCTACACCTTC
TRBJ1-6	TRBV6-5	-	-	CASSYWSDRNSPLHF	TGTGCCAGCAGTTACTGGTCAGATCGGAATTCACCCCTCCACTTT
TRBJ2-1	TRBV28	-	TRBD2	CASTGLAGAFEQFF	TGTGCCAGCACCGGACTAGCGGGGGCATTTGAGCAGTTCTTC
TRBJ2-1	TRBV12-3/TRBV12-4	-	TRBD2	CASSLSGGPNEQFF	TGTGCCAGCAGTTTATCGGGGGGTCCCAATGAGCAGTTCTTC
TRBJ2-1	TRBV6-2/TRBV6-3	many	TRBD1	CASRNRGDTYNEQFF	TGTGCCAGCAGGAACAGGGGCGATACCTACAATGAGCAGTTCTTC
TRBJ1-4	TRBV27	-	-	CASSFLRYRGTANEKLFF	TGTGCCAGCAGTTTCCTTCGGTACAGAGGTACCGCTAATGAAAAACTGTTTTTT
TRBJ2-1	TRBV29-1	-	TRBD2	CSVERLARGDEQFF	TGCAGCGTTGAAAGACTAGCGAGGGGGGATGAGCAGTTCTTC
TRBJ2-3	TRBV3-1	few	TRBD2	CASSQDLVASGPTDTQYF	TGTGCCAGCAGCCAAGATCTTGTGGCTAGCGGTCCCACAGATACGCAGTATTTT
TRBJ2-3	TRBV16	-	-	CASSQYLLPDTQYF	TGTGCCAGCAGCCAATATCTTCTTCCAGATACGCAGTATTTT
TRBJ2-3	TRBV12-3/TRBV12-4	-	-	CASSGTGTDTQYF	TGTGCCAGCAGTGGGACTGGCACAGATACGCAGTATTTT
TRBJ2-1	TRBV27	-	-	CASSLFYSPYNEQFF	TGTGCCAGCAGTTTATTTTACAGCCCCTACAATGAGCAGTTCTTC
TRBJ2-3	TRBV12-3/TRBV12-4	many	-	CASSWGQTDTQYF	TGTGCCAGCAGTTGGGGTCAAACAGATACGCAGTATTTT
TRBJ2-3	TRBV5-1	few	-	CASSPSGGSPDTQYF	TGCGCCAGCAGCCCAAGTGGGGGGTCCCCAGATACGCAGTATTTT
TRBJ2-3	TRBV6-4	many	TRBD2	CASSDGSGGATDTQYF	TGTGCCAGCAGTGACGGGAGCGGGGGGGCCACAGATACGCAGTATTTT
TRBJ2-1	TRBV11-2	many	-	CASSFGLSWEQFF	TGTGCCAGCAGCTTTGGATTATCGTGGGAGCAGTTCTTC
TRBJ1-1	TRBV12-5	few	-	CATKVDGANTEAFF	TGTGCTACTAAGGTTGACGGGGCGAACACTGAAGCTTTCTTT
TRBJ1-5	TRBV4-1	few	-	CASSQDLREQGNQPQHF	TGCGCCAGCAGCCAAGATCTACGAGAACAGGGCAATCAGCCCCAGCATTTT
TRBJ1-2	TRBV27	many	-	CASSDSPYGYTF	TGTGCCAGCTCCGACAGCCCCTATGGCTACACCTTC
TRBJ1-1	TRBV5-1	many	-	CASSFVDNTEAFF	TGCGCCAGCAGCTTTGTGGATAACACTGAAGCTTTCTTT
TRBJ2-3	TRBV4-1	-	-	CASSLKEGADTQYF	TGCGCCAGCAGCCTTAAAGAAGGCGCAGATACGCAGTATTTT
TRBJ2-2	TRBV6-4	many	-	CASSDSGDLNTGELFF	TGTGCCAGCAGTGACTCTGGGGACTTAAACACCGGGGAGCTGTTTTTT